This T cell receptor (beta chain) came from a study of blood T cell repertoires in COVID-19. Overall study context: There were acute and convalescent COVID-19 samples, and they came from the United States, Italy and Spain. Sources were T cells, B-cell-depleted T cells, or PBMCs; the material itself was cDNA or gDNA.

The length of the CDR3 is 12 residues. Losses at the gene ends were 4 bases for V and 7 bases for J; bases not matched to a gene: 3. Germline V gene sequence: CDR1 SNHLY, CDR2 FYNNEI. In the source study's methods: Reference gene primers were amplified, and this amplification served to estimate nucleated cell counts. Profiling relied on immunoSEQ multiplex PCR, and the TCRdb table lists in-frame clones only, not all of them. V and J calls and clone size come straight from that table; D and trimming were deduced from the DNA. The sample records 90,000 to 100,000 clones, roughly 80% being singletons. The J gene is TRBJ1-1, the V gene TRBV2, with 7 bases fitting TRBD1. The TCR sequence derives from a woman aged 80 or older with acute or convalescent COVID-19. The sample was peripheral blood. The CDR3 sequence: CASSGQGVEAFF. DNA for the CDR3: TGTGCCAGCAGTGGGCAGGGGGTTGAAGCTTTCTTT. The variable domain in full, with the rest retrieved from reference TRBV2 and TRBJ1-1, is EPEVTQTPSHQVTQMGQEVILRCVPISNHLYFYWYRQILGQKVEFLVSFYNNEISEKSEIFDDQFSVERPDGSNFTLKIRSTKLEDSAMYFCASSGQGVEAFFGQGTRLTVV.